The 17 T cell receptor beta chains below come from one sample, sequenced in a study of vaccination effects on CD4 cells after COVID-19. Their target antigens are unknown. The method was immunoSEQ multiplex PCR; TCRdb's version includes in-frame clones alone and lacks a portion of them. The sample holds over 10,000 clones, over 60% seen once. ViraFEST assay sequencing came after antigen-specific CD4+ T cells were expanded with viral peptide pools. The culture ran for about 11 days, and then CD4+ T cells were isolated. PCR showed that the person got SARS-CoV-2 infection at some point between March and December 2020. Each participant was given two doses of one vaccine (BNT162b2 or mRNA-1273). Sequencing used CD4+ T cells from PBMCs cultured with HCoV-NL63 spike peptides, obtained after COVID-19 vaccination. These receptors came from a human donor who had a prior SARS-CoV-2 infection.

The V and J genes are TRBV3-1 (or the pseudogene TRBV3-2) and TRBJ2-2; possibly TRBD2 for D (6 bases). Per the germline V gene, CDR1 is LGHDT and CDR2 is YNNKEL (reference sequence). The germline V and J ends were trimmed by 5 bases and 1 base, with 8 bases remaining between them. The CDR3 has 14 amino acids. CDR3 nucleotides: TGTGCCAGCAGCTGGGACTGGAACACCGGGGAGCTGTTTTTT. It specifies CASSWDWNTGELFF.

The gene calls are TRBV4-2 and TRBJ2-5, with a weak D call TRBD2 (7 bases). The CDR3 has 16 amino acids. Germline assignment: CDR1 LGHNA and CDR2 YNFKEQ. Between the trimmed V and J ends, which lost 3 bases and 1 base, there was a span of 15 bases. In DNA form, the CDR3 reads TGTGCCAGCAGCCAGAGGGGGGGCGAGTTCCAAGAGACCCAGTACTTC. Its translation is CASSQRGGEFQETQYF.

V and J are TRBV2 and TRBJ2-7; D gene uncertain. The CDR3 runs 13 residues. The V end lost 2 bases, the J end lost 6 bases, and 11 bases lay between the germline ends. The germline V gene has CDR1 SNHLY and CDR2 FYNNEI. The CDR3 is CASSEFRLSEQYF. The CDR3 region has the DNA TGTGCCAGCAGTGAATTTAGGTTGAGCGAGCAGTACTTC.

The rearrangement uses TRBV7-2 and TRBJ1-6; D may be TRBD1 (6 bases). CDR3 length: 14 amino acids. Germline CDR1 reads SGHTA; CDR2 reads FQGNSA. The ends were cut back, 1 base at V and 9 bases at J, with 10 bases in the middle. The CDR3 DNA sequence: TGTGCCAGCAGCTTAGTGGGGGCACGTTCACCCCTCCACTTT. Protein sequence: CASSLVGARSPLHF.

The chain employs TRBV6-6 and TRBJ2-3; D perhaps matches TRBD2 (5 bases). V was shortened by 7 bases and J by 4 bases, with 15 bases between the two germline ends. CDR1 MNHNY and CDR2 SVGAGI come from the germline V gene (reference sequence). The CDR3 length is 14 residues. The CDR3 nucleotides are TGTGCCAGCATATTAGGAGGTAGCCCAGATACGCAGTATTTT. The encoded protein is CASILGGSPDTQYF.

The CDR3 sequence: CASSRQTGTMNTEAFF. Written as DNA, the CDR3 is TGCGCCAGCAGCCGCCAAACCGGGACAATGAACACTGAAGCTTTCTTT. This rearrangement joins TRBV4-3 to TRBJ1-1, with D possibly TRBD1 on 6 matching bases. The V gene's germline CDR1 is LGHNA and CDR2 YSLEER. CDR3 length equals 16 residues. Trimming removed 4 bases at V and 0 bases at J, with 15 bases between.

The rearrangement joins TRBV2 to TRBJ2-1; 7 nucleotides line up with TRBD1. The CDR3 length is 13 residues. V shed 8 bases, J shed 0 bases, and the junction held 1 base outside the gene matches. CDR1 is SNHLY, CDR2 FYNNEI, per germline. The CDR3 here is CASGDSSYNEQFF. CDR3 nucleotide sequence: TGTGCCAGCGGGGACAGCTCCTACAATGAGCAGTTCTTC.

This sequence joins TRBV18 and TRBJ2-2, with D possibly matching TRBD1 (5 bases). The V gene's germline CDR1 is KGHSH and CDR2 LQKENI. This CDR3 has 15 residues. Trimming removed 0 bases from V and 6 bases from J, with 11 bases in between. DNA of the CDR3: TGTGCCAGCTCACCACCGTCAATGGGGCCCGGGGAGCTGTTTTTT. This translates into CASSPPSMGPGELFF.

The chain links TRBV5-1 to TRBJ1-2, with 7 bases aligning to TRBD1. The V gene's germline CDR1 is SGHRS and CDR2 YFSETQ. CDR3 size: 15 residues. After removal of 4 bases from V and 4 bases from J, the junction contained 10 bases not matched to a gene. For the CDR3, the DNA is TGCGCCAGCAGCCAACGACAGGGCCCGCGCTATGGCTACACCTTC. Translated, it gives CASSQRQGPRYGYTF. The full variable domain, with the rest looked up from reference TRBV5-1 and TRBJ1-2, is KAGVTQTPRYLIKTRGQQVTLSCSPISGHRSVSWYQQTPGQGLQFLFEYFSETQRNKGNFPGRFSGRQFSNSRSEMNVSTLELGDSALYLCASSQRQGPRYGYTFGSGTRLTVV.

The chain has TRBV18 and TRBJ2-7; possible D gene TRBD1, 6 bases. This CDR3 spans 16 amino acids. V was trimmed by 4 bases and J by 2 bases, leaving 18 bases between them. Germline CDR1 reads KGHSH; CDR2 reads LQKENI. The CDR3 nucleotides are TGTGCCAGCTCACTAGAACAGGGTTTTGGTACCTACGAGCAGTACTTC. Amino acid sequence: CASSLEQGFGTYEQYF.

The chain uses TRBV18 and TRBJ1-5; 7 positions match TRBD1. There are 18 residues in the CDR3. Unmatched junction bases numbered 10, after V lost 2 bases and J lost 0 bases. The germline CDR1 and CDR2 sequences are KGHSH and LQKENI. CDR3 in DNA: TGTGCCAGCTCACCAATCCCGGGACAGACCTATAGCAATCAGCCCCAGCATTTT. This translates into CASSPIPGQTYSNQPQHF.

J is TRBJ1-1 and V is TRBV3-1 (or the pseudogene TRBV3-2), with 9 bases lining up with TRBD1. Germline CDR1 and CDR2: LGHDT and YNNKEL (reference sequence). The CDR3 has 15 amino acids. The trim removed 4 bases at V and 5 bases at J, leaving 8 bases unmatched. The CDR3 coding sequence is TGTGCCAGCAGCCCCTTGGACAGGGGCTGGACTGAAGCTTTCTTT. It specifies CASSPLDRGWTEAFF.

This clone has just one count. V usage is TRBV4-1 and J usage is TRBJ2-5; 10 bases align to TRBD2. V lost 4 bases to trimming and J lost 2 bases; unmatched junction nucleotides: 7. This CDR3 is 16 amino acids long. The germline gives CDR1 MGHRA, CDR2 YSYEKL. The CDR3 nucleotides are TGCGCCAGCAGCCGGCACAGCGGGGGGGTACAAGAGACCCAGTACTTC. Translating gives CASSRHSGGVQETQYF.

This clone was seen only once. This chain joins TRBV6-1 and TRBJ2-3; 10 nucleotides agree with TRBD2. The CDR3 covers 18 residues. V lost 2 bases and J lost 1; bases outside the gene matches: 9. Germline V gene data show CDR1 as MNHNS and CDR2 as SASEGT. CDR3 amino acids: CASSEMSSGSRGTDTQYF. The CDR3 nucleotides read TGTGCCAGCAGTGAAATGTCTAGCGGGAGTCGGGGCACAGATACGCAGTATTTT.

The rearrangement joins TRBV6-5 to TRBJ1-4; D remains ambiguous. Trimming pared 2 bases from V and 4 bases from J, leaving 5 bases between. The CDR3 totals 13 residues. Germline V gene lookup returns CDR1 MNHEY and CDR2 SVGAGI. CDR3 DNA: TGTGCCAGCAGTTACGTTATTAATGAAAAACTGTTTTTT. The encoded protein is CASSYVINEKLFF.

In its sample, this clone was seen a few times. V usage is TRBV2 and J usage is TRBJ1-2, with TRBD1 matching over 7 bases. The CDR3 spans 14 residues. Trimming took 3 bases from V and 4 from J; bases not matched to a gene: 5. Germline values: CDR1 SNHLY, CDR2 FYNNEI. The CDR3 here is CASSEQGDIYGYTF. The CDR3 DNA follows: TGTGCCAGCAGTGAGCAGGGGGATATCTATGGCTACACCTTC.

The chain has TRBV12-5 and TRBJ2-5, with TRBD1 matching 8 bases. J was trimmed by 2 bases and V by 0 bases; bases with no gene match: 14. This CDR3 is 19 amino acids long. Germline V gives CDR1 LGHNT, CDR2 FRNRAP. As DNA, the CDR3 is TGTGCTAGTGGTTTGGTACTTTTTGGACAGGGACGGGGGCAAGAGACCCAGTACTTC. Translation gives CASGLVLFGQGRGQETQYF.